This is a list of T cell receptor beta chains from one sample in a study of T cells in Graves' hyperthyroidism and ophthalmopathy. TCRdb fed the multiplex PCR reads into MiXCR, producing one record per CDR3 protein. The table has 200,000 to 250,000 distinct CDR3 sequences, 15% to 20% seen once. The sample was blood. These receptors were obtained from a man aged 50-59 years with Graves' hyperthyroidism. Both conserved end residues are part of each CDR3. A D gene is named only where the DNA matches it firmly. Some rows mark clone size as missing; the rest say once, few, many or name a class of expanded clone.

v_gene	abundance	len	j_gene	d_gene	CDR3nt	CDR3aa
TRBV2	many	14	TRBJ1-1	NA	TGTGCCAGCAGCGTAGACATATTTAACACTGAAGCTTTCTTT	CASSVDIFNTEAFF
TRBV6-2/TRBV6-3	once	13	TRBJ2-2	NA	TGTGCCAGCAGTTACGGGGGACCCGGGGAGCTGTTTTTT	CASSYGGPGELFF
TRBV28	many	14	TRBJ1-4	TRBD1	TGTGCCAGCAGATATGACAGGGAAGGCGAAAAACTGTTTTTT	CASRYDREGEKLFF
TRBV28	many	13	TRBJ2-7	NA	TGTGCCAGCAGTTTCCCAGGGTTCAACGAGCAGTACTTC	CASSFPGFNEQYF
TRBV28	many	14	TRBJ1-4	NA	TGTGCCAGCACCCCGTGGGGGGGCGGCGAAAAACTGTTTTTT	CASTPWGGGEKLFF
TRBV20-1	many	12	TRBJ2-5	TRBD1	TGCAGTGCTCCAGGGGGTCGGGAGACCCAGTACTTC	CSAPGGRETQYF
TRBV20-1	many	13	TRBJ2-5	NA	TGCAGTGCTGGTACAACAGCCTTGGGGACCCAGTACTTC	CSAGTTALGTQYF
TRBV29-1	NA	12	TRBJ1-4	NA	TGCAGCGTGGGGGACATCCCTGAAAAACTGTTTTTT	CSVGDIPEKLFF
TRBV2	once	19	TRBJ2-3	TRBD2	TGTGCCAGCAGTCCCGGGACTAGCGGGAGTGGGAGAGGGGCAGATACGCAGTATTTT	CASSPGTSGSGRGADTQYF
TRBV11-3	many	15	TRBJ2-1	NA	TGTGCCAGCAGCTTAGATATTAACTCTTTTAATGAGCAGTTCTTC	CASSLDINSFNEQFF
TRBV7-3	many	13	TRBJ2-7	NA	TGTGCCAGCAGCTCGACACCCTCCTACGAGCAGTACTTC	CASSSTPSYEQYF
TRBV7-3	many	13	TRBJ1-2	TRBD1	TGTGCCAGCAGCTACAGGGGGCCCTATGGCTACACCTTC	CASSYRGPYGYTF
TRBV10-2	NA	17	TRBJ2-1	NA	TGCGCCAGCAGTGAGGGCCGGGGGAACGTATACATTGATGAGCAGTTCTTC	CASSEGRGNVYIDEQFF
TRBV27	NA	13	TRBJ1-1	NA	TGTGCCAGCAGTTCCTATCCGAACACTGAAGCTTTCTTT	CASSSYPNTEAFF
TRBV29-1	many	14	TRBJ2-3	TRBD2	TGCAGCGTGGGGACTAGCGGGAACACAGATACGCAGTATTTT	CSVGTSGNTDTQYF
TRBV18	many	18	TRBJ2-3	TRBD2	TGTGCCAGCTCACCACTGGGCGGACTAGCGGGAGGCACAGATACGCAGTATTTT	CASSPLGGLAGGTDTQYF
TRBV27	many	14	TRBJ2-7	TRBD1	TGTGCCAGCAGTACTGACAGGGGGACGTACGAGCAGTACTTC	CASSTDRGTYEQYF
TRBV5-1	many	15	TRBJ2-1	TRBD2	TGCGCCAGCAGCCGGGGGGTTGCGGGATTCAGTGAGCAGTTCTTC	CASSRGVAGFSEQFF
TRBV11-2	many	15	TRBJ2-5	TRBD2	TGTGCCAGCAGCCGACTAGCGGGAGGGGTGGAGACCCAGTACTTC	CASSRLAGGVETQYF
TRBV6-4	NA	14	TRBJ1-2	NA	TGTGCCAGCAGTGATGGCAGCCCTTCGGGGGGCTACACCTTC	CASSDGSPSGGYTF
TRBV28	NA	17	TRBJ1-6	NA	TGTGCCAGCAGTCCCCGGGCCCCTCGGTCCTATAATTCACCCCTCCACTTT	CASSPRAPRSYNSPLHF
TRBV2	many	15	TRBJ2-3	TRBD2	TGTGCCAGCAGTGGGACTAGCGCGGGGACAGATACGCAGTATTTT	CASSGTSAGTDTQYF
TRBV18	few	15	TRBJ2-2	NA	TGTGCCAGCTCACCGGCAGGTCTATCCACCGGGGAGCTGTTTTTT	CASSPAGLSTGELFF
TRBV5-1	few	15	TRBJ2-2	TRBD2	TGCGCCAGCATGCGGGGGGCCGATTTGACCGGGGAGCTGTTTTTT	CASMRGADLTGELFF
TRBV24-1	many	15	TRBJ2-5	NA	TGTGCCACCAGTGACCCTCAGACAGCTCAAGAGACCCAGTACTTC	CATSDPQTAQETQYF
TRBV11-2	many	15	TRBJ2-5	NA	TGTGCCAGCAGCTTAGAGGGAAAGAGAAAAGAGACCCAGTACTTC	CASSLEGKRKETQYF
TRBV29-1	many	12	TRBJ1-1	NA	TGCAGCGTTGCCTTTTCGAGGGGTGAAGCTTTCTTT	CSVAFSRGEAFF
TRBV4-3	NA	15	TRBJ1-5	NA	TGCGCCAGCAGCCAAGATTGGACAGACAATCAGCCCCAGCATTTT	CASSQDWTDNQPQHF
TRBV6-2/TRBV6-3	many	13	TRBJ2-7	TRBD2	TGTGCCAGCGGTTTCGCGGGAGGGCGGGAGCAGTACTTC	CASGFAGGREQYF
TRBV6-1	many	15	TRBJ2-7	TRBD2	TGTGCCAGCAGTGAAGAGGGAGGGTTGTCGTACGAGCAGTACTTC	CASSEEGGLSYEQYF
TRBV3-1	many	15	TRBJ1-1	NA	TGTGCCAGCAGCCAGGGAGAATACCTGAACACTGAAGCTTTCTTT	CASSQGEYLNTEAFF
TRBV2	many	12	TRBJ1-1	NA	TGTGCCAGCAGTACGACCTTACTTGAAGCTTTCTTT	CASSTTLLEAFF
TRBV4-1	NA	20	TRBJ2-3	TRBD2	TGCGCCAGCAGCCAAGATCTTCGGACTAGCGGGAGCTATACCACAGATACGCAGTATTTT	CASSQDLRTSGSYTTDTQYF
TRBV20-1	many	14	TRBJ2-1	TRBD2	TGCAGTGCCCCTAGCGGGTCATACAGCAATGAGCAGTTCTTC	CSAPSGSYSNEQFF
TRBV12-3/TRBV12-4	many	17	TRBJ2-5	TRBD2	TGTGCCAGCAGTTTCGGGCTAGCGGGAGCCAACCAAGAGACCCAGTACTTC	CASSFGLAGANQETQYF
TRBV6-1	few	12	TRBJ1-5	NA	TGTGCCAGCGGAGAGGGTTATCAGCCCCAGCATTTT	CASGEGYQPQHF
TRBV18	NA	15	TRBJ2-1	TRBD1	TGTGCCAGCTCACCCAGGACAGGGGTCTACAATGAGCAGTTCTTC	CASSPRTGVYNEQFF
TRBV5-1	many	12	TRBJ2-7	TRBD2	TGCGCCAGCAGCCCCCGGGGGGATGAGCAGTACTTC	CASSPRGDEQYF
TRBV10-3	many	16	TRBJ1-1	NA	TGTGCCATCAGTGAGCGCTCGCGGGGCAGGCAAGCTGAAGCTTTCTTT	CAISERSRGRQAEAFF
TRBV6-2/TRBV6-3	many	15	TRBJ2-3	TRBD1	TGTGCCAGCAGTTACTTTCAGGGGGCGACAGATACGCAGTATTTT	CASSYFQGATDTQYF
TRBV5-1	few	15	TRBJ2-2	TRBD1	TGCGCCAGCAGCTTGGTGCAGGGGGCGTACGGGGAGCTGTTTTTT	CASSLVQGAYGELFF
TRBV11-1	many	11	TRBJ2-7	NA	TGTGCCAGCAGCTTAGCGCAAGAGCAGTACTTC	CASSLAQEQYF
TRBV18	many	15	TRBJ2-5	NA	TGTGCCAGCTCACCAGCCGGGACGGGGAAAGAGACCCAGTACTTC	CASSPAGTGKETQYF
TRBV7-2	NA	20	TRBJ2-7	TRBD2	TGTGCCAGCAGCTCAGTCCTTTGGACTAGCGGGAGTCCAGCAGGCTACGAGCAGTACTTC	CASSSVLWTSGSPAGYEQYF
TRBV10-3	NA	16	TRBJ2-3	NA	TGTGCCACCTGGGACTTGACTCAACTAAGCACAGATACGCAGTATTTT	CATWDLTQLSTDTQYF
TRBV2	many	11	TRBJ2-1	NA	TGTGCCAGCAGTCTGACTCCGGAGCAGTTCTTC	CASSLTPEQFF
TRBV5-1	many	13	TRBJ1-1	NA	TGCGCCAGCAGCCCCCAAGGTGAGGCTGAAGCTTTCTTT	CASSPQGEAEAFF
TRBV6-1	NA	16	TRBJ1-2	NA	TGTGCCAGCAGTGTTATGGCAGGGGACCATAACTATGGCTACACCTTC	CASSVMAGDHNYGYTF
TRBV28	NA	12	TRBJ2-1	TRBD2	TGTGCCAGCGGCGGGGGGGTCAATGAGCGGTTCTTC	CASGGGVNERFF
TRBV28	many	16	TRBJ1-6	TRBD1	TGTGCCAGCAGCCGGACAGGGGGCCTTCGTAATTCACCCCTCCACTTT	CASSRTGGLRNSPLHF
TRBV6-1	NA	13	TRBJ2-1	TRBD2	TGTGCCAGCGGGACTAGCGTTCAGAATGAGCAGTTCTTC	CASGTSVQNEQFF
TRBV27	NA	12	TRBJ1-2	TRBD1	TGTGCCAGCGGAAAAGGGGACAGGACTCACACCTTC	CASGKGDRTHTF
TRBV18	NA	16	TRBJ2-7	NA	TGTGCCAGCTCACGGACCCGGGACACGCACTCCTACGAGCAGCACTTC	CASSRTRDTHSYEQHF
TRBV7-3	NA	14	TRBJ2-3	NA	TGTGCCAGCAGCTTAGGGATTAGCGCAGATACGCAGTATTTT	CASSLGISADTQYF
TRBV6-1	many	14	TRBJ1-6	NA	TGTGCCAGCAGTGAAGGGGCGGATAATTCACCCCTCCACTTT	CASSEGADNSPLHF